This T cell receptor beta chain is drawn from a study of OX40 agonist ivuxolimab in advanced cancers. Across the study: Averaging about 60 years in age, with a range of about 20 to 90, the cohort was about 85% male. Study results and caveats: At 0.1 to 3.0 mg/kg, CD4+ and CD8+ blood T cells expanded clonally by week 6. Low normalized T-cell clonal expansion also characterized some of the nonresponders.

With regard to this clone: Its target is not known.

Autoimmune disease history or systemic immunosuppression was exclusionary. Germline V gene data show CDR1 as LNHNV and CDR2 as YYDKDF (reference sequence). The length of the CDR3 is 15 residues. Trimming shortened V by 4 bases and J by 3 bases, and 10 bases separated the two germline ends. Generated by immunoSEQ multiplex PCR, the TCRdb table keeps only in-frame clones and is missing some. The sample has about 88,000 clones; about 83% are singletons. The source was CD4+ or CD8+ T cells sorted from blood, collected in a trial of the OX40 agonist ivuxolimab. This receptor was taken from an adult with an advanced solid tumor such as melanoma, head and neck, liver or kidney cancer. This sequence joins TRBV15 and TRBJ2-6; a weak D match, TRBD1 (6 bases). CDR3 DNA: TGTGCCACCAGCAAAGGGGGAAGTGGGGCCAACGTCCTGACTTTC. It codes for CATSKGGSGANVLTF.